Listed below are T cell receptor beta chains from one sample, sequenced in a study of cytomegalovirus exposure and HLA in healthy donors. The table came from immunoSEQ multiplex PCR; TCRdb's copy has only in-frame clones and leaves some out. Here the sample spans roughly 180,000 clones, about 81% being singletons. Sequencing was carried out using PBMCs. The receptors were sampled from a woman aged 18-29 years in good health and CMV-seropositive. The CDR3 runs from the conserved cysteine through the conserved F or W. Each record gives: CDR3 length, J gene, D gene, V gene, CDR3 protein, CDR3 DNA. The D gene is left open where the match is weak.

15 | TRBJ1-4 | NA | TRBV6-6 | CASTRDLSTNEKLFF | TGTGCCAGCACCCGGGATTTATCAACTAATGAAAAACTGTTTTTT
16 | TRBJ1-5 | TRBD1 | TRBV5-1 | CASTPTRTGFNQPQHF | TGCGCCAGCACTCCGACCCGGACAGGTTTCAATCAGCCCCAGCATTTT
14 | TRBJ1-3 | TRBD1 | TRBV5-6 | CASSSTGEGNTIYF | TGTGCCAGCAGCTCCACAGGGGAAGGAAACACCATATATTTT
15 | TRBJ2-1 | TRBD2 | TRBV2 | CASSGERGGNHEQFF | TGTGCCAGCAGTGGGGAGCGGGGCGGCAATCATGAGCAGTTCTTC
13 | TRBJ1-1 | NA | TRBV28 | CASYGGQDTEAFF | TGTGCCAGCTATGGAGGGCAGGACACTGAAGCTTTCTTT
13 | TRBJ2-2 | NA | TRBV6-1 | CATRTANTGELFF | TGTGCCACCCGGACAGCGAACACCGGGGAGCTGTTTTTT
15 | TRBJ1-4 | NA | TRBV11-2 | CASSLLGTMGEKLFF | TGTGCCAGCAGCTTACTGGGGACAATGGGCGAAAAACTGTTTTTT
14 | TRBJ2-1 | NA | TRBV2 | CATRRGRSYNEQFF | TGTGCCACAAGGAGGGGGCGATCCTACAATGAGCAGTTCTTC
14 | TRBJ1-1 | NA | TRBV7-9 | CASSLFPAGTEAFF | TGTGCCAGCAGCTTATTCCCCGCAGGCACTGAAGCTTTCTTT
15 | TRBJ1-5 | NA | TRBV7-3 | CARNEAHYSNQPQHF | TGTGCCAGAAATGAAGCTCATTATAGCAATCAGCCCCAGCATTTT